This T cell receptor beta chain was sequenced for a study of cytomegalovirus exposure and HLA in healthy donors. Both 60 Vbeta primers and 13 Jbeta primers went into the PCR. Repertoires were generated with immunoSEQ multiplex PCR, while TCRdb's copy carries only in-frame clones and drops some. The sample includes around 150,000 clones, around 72% of them seen just once. CDR3 length: 14 residues. V gave up 3 bases and J gave up 2 bases; unmatched junction bases: 2. Germline CDR1 SGHDT, CDR2 YYEEEE. This clone was picked up a small number of times. Sequenced input: PBMCs. The J gene is TRBJ2-7, the V gene TRBV5-6; 10 nucleotides agree with TRBD1. This TCR came from a human donor in good health. The CDR3 sequence: CASSYGQGAYEQYF. CDR3 DNA: TGTGCCAGCAGCTACGGACAGGGGGCCTACGAGCAGTACTTC.